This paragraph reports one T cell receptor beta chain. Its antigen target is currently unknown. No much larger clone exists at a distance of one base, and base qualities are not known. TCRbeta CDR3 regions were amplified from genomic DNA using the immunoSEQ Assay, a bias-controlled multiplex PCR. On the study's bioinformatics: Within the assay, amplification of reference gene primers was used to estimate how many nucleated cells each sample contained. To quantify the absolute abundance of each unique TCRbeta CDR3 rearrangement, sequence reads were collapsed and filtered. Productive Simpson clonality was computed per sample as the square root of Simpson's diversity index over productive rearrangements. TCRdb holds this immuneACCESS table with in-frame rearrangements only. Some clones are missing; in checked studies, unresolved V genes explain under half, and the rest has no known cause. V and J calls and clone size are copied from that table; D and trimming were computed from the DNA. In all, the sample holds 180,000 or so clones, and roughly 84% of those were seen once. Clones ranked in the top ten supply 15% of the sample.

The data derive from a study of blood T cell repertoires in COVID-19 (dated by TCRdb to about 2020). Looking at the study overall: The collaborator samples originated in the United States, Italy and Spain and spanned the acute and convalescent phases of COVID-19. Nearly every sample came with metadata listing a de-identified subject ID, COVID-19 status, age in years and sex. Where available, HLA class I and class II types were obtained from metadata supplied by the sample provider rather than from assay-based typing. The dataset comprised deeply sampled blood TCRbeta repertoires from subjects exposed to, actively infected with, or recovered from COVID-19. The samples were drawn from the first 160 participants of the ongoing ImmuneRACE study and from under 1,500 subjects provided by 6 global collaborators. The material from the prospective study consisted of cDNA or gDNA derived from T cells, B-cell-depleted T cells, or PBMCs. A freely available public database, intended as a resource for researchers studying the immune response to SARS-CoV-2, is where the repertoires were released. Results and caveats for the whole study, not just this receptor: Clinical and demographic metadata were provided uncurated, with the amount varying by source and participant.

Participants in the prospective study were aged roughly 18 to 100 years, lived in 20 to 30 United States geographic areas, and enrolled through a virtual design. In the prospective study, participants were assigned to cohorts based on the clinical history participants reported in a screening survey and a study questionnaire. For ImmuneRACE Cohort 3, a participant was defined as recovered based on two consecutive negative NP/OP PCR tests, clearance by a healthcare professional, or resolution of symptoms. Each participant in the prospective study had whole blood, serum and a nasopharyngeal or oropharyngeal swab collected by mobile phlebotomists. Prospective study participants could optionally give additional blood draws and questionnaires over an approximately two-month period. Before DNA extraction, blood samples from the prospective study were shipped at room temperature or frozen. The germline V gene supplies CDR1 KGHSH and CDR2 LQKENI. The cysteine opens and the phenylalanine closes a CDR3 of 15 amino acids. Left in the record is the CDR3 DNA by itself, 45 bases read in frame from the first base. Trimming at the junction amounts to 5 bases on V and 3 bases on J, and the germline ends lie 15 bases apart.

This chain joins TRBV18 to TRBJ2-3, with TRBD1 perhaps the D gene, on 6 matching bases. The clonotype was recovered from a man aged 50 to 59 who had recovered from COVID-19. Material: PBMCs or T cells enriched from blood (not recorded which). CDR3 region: CASSTTFRGTDTQYF. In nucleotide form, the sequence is TGTGCCAGCTCAACAACTTTCAGGGGAACAGATACGCAGTATTTT.